The entry below describes one TCR beta chain. V dropped 2 bases and J dropped 3; count of bases not matched to a gene: 6. The germline V gene has CDR1 MGHDK and CDR2 SYGVNS. The CDR3 is 15 amino acids. This entry belongs to a study of blood T cell repertoires in COVID-19. Here immunoSEQ multiplex PCR was the method, and the copy in TCRdb shows in-frame clones only, minus some. The sample records approximately 190,000 clones, roughly four fifths being singletons. Sample: peripheral blood. The rearrangement links TRBV25-1 to TRBJ2-7; 8 bases agree with TRBD2. The TCR was taken from a woman aged 40 to 50 with acute or convalescent COVID-19. Here the CDR3 reads CASSEASGRRYEQYF. CDR3 DNA: TGTGCCAGCAGTGAAGCCAGCGGGAGACGCTACGAGCAGTACTTC.